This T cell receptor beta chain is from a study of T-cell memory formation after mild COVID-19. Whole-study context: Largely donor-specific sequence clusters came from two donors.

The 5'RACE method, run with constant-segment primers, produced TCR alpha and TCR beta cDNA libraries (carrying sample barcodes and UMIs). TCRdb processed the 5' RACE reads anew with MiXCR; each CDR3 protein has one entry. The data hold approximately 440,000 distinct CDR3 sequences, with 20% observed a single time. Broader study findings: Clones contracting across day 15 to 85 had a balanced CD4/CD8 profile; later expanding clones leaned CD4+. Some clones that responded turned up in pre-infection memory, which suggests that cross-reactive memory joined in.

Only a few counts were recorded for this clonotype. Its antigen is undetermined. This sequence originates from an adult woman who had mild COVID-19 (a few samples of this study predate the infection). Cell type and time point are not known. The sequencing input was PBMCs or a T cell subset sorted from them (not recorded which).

CDR3 protein: CASSHTGGGQPQHF. The CDR3 DNA reads TGTGCCAGCAGCCACACAGGGGGCGGGCAGCCCCAGCATTTT. The chain is built from TRBV12-3 or TRBV12-4 and TRBJ1-5; 9 bases line up with TRBD1. V shed 6 bases and J 7 bases; nucleotides not matched to a gene: 7. The CDR3 runs 14 residues.